The clone carrying this T cell receptor (beta chain) occurred a few times. Its antigen remains unidentified. Gene labels here are mouse ones. The read halts 4 residues ahead of the CDR3 end, with the missing end drawn from the germline J gene. The data stem from a study of CD8+ T cells in alopecia areata. From germline, CDR1 is FNHDT and CDR2 SITEND (reference sequence). The CDR3 has 12 amino acids. Sequencing templates came from extracted RNA that was reverse transcribed into cDNA. Data came from immunoSEQ multiplex PCR; TCRdb stores just in-frame clones and leaves some out. The sample presents about 110,000 clones, none singletons. Study outcomes and limitations: Patients showed less clear TCR sequence sharing than mice, possibly partly because of HLA diversity. Compared with normal scalp, lesional scalp had higher clonality and more expanded CD8+ clones.

The TCR sequence derives from a C3H/HeJ mouse with alopecia areata. The mice in this strain carry MHC haplotype H2-k. The sample taken for sequencing was lesional skin. V usage is TRBV19 and J usage is TRBJ2-5; 7 bases are a match to TRBD1. CDR3 in amino acids: CASSMDRDTQYF. The DNA read from the CDR3 is TGTGCCAGCAGTATGGACAGGGAC.